This T cell receptor beta chain was captured by sequencing in a study of cytomegalovirus exposure and HLA in healthy donors. At collection, donors were nominally healthy, but unrecorded immune exposures were probable. Both 60 Vbeta primers and 13 Jbeta primers went into the PCR. TCRdb's table, derived via immunoSEQ multiplex PCR, lists solely in-frame clones and lacks some. The sample shows about 98,000 clones, roughly 85% of them seen only once. Trimming pared 2 bases from V and 4 bases from J, leaving 11 bases between. From germline, CDR1 is MNHEY and CDR2 SVGAGI. The CDR3 loop spans 14 amino acids.

Sample: PBMCs. The sequence was obtained from a man aged 35-49 years in good health and CMV-seronegative. This chain joins TRBV6-5 and TRBJ1-2, with TRBD1 as a possible D gene (5 bases). CDR3 sequence reads: CASSYQRGTYGYTF. The DNA for the CDR3 is TGTGCCAGCAGTTACCAAAGGGGAACCTATGGCTACACCTTC.